This T cell receptor (beta chain) was sequenced in a study of cytomegalovirus exposure and HLA in healthy donors. As for the study in general: Early released data comprised about 85 million unique TCRs from HLA-typed donors.

V dropped 6 bases and J dropped 10; count of bases not matched to a gene: 13. CDR3 length: 15 residues. Germline V gene sequence: CDR1 MNHEY, CDR2 SVGAGI. This clone was counted a few times. What it binds is unknown. PCR primers comprised 60 Vbeta and 13 Jbeta primers. Using immunoSEQ multiplex PCR, the repertoire was profiled, and TCRdb retains in-frame clones only, with some absent. Of 65,000 to 95,000 clones in the sample, 79% were seen once. Notes on the study in general: Presence/absence comparisons presumed near-even sequencing depth among donors. For TCR beta chains, V- and J-gene trimming was later linked to a missense DCLRE1C variant. Indistinguishable V segments such as TRBV6-2 and TRBV6-3 were excluded.

This receptor was identified in a man aged 30 to 39 in good health and CMV-seronegative. What was sequenced was PBMCs. The chain combines TRBV6-5 with TRBJ2-7, with 12 bases fitting TRBD1. The CDR3 DNA reads as TGTGCCAGCAGACCCGGGACAGGGGGCGCGAGTCCCCAGTACTTC. It codes for CASRPGTGGASPQYF.